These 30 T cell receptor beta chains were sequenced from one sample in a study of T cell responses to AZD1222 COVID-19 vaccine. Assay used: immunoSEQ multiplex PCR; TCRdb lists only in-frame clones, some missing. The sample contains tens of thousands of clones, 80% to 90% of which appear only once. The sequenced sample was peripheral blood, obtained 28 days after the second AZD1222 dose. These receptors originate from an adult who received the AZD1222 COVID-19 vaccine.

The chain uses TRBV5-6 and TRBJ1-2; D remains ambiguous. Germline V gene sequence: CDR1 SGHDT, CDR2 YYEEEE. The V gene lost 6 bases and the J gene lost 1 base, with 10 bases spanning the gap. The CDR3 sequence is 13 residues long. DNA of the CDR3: TGTGCCAGCACCCCGACAAATAACTATGGCTACACCTTC. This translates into CASTPTNNYGYTF.

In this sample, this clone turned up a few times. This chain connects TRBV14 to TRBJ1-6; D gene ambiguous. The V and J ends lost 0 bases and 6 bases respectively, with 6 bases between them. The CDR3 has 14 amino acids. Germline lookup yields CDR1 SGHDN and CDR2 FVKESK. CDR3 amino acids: CASSQEPSNSPLHF. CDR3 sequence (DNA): TGTGCCAGCAGCCAAGAACCTAGTAATTCACCCCTCCACTTT.

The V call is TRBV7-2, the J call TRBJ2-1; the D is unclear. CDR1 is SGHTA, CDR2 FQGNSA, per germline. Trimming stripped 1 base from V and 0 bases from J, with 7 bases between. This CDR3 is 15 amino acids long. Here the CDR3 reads CASSLGPGSYNEQFF. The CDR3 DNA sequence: TGTGCCAGCAGCTTAGGCCCTGGCTCCTACAATGAGCAGTTCTTC.

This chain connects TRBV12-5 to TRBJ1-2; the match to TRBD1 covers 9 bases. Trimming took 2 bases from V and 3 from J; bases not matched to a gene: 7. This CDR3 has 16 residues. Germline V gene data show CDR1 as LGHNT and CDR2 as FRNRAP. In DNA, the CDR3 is TGTGCTAGTGGTTTGCAAACCGGGACAGGGTACTATGGCTACACCTTC. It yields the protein CASGLQTGTGYYGYTF.

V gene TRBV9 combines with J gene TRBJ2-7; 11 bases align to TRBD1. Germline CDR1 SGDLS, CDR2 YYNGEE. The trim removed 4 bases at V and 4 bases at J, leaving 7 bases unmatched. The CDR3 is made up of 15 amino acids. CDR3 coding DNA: TGTGCCAGCAGCCCTGGACAGGGGGCGAGGTACGAGCAGTACTTC. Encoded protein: CASSPGQGARYEQYF.

Here the CDR3 reads CASSQNQGNTEAFF. The CDR3 DNA sequence: TGTGCCAGCAGCCAAAACCAGGGGAACACTGAAGCTTTCTTT. This sequence joins TRBV11-2 and TRBJ1-1, with D possibly TRBD1 on 5 matching bases. V was pared by 5 bases and J by 1 base, with 11 bases between. The CDR3 totals 14 residues. Germline CDR1 and CDR2: SGHAT and FQNNGV.

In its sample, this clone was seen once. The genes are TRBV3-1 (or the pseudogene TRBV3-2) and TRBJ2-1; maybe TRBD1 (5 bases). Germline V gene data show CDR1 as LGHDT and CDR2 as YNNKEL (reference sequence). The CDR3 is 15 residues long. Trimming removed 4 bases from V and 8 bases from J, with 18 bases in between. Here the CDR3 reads CASSPRVGVSDEQFF. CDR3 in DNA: TGTGCCAGCAGCCCTCGGGTAGGGGTTTCCGATGAGCAGTTCTTC.

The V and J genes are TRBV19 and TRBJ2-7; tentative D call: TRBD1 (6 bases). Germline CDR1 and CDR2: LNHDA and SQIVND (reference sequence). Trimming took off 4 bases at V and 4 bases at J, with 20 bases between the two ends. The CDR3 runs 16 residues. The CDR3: CASSTATGQGRYEQYF. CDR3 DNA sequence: TGTGCCAGTAGTACCGCGACGGGGCAGGGGCGGTACGAGCAGTACTTC.

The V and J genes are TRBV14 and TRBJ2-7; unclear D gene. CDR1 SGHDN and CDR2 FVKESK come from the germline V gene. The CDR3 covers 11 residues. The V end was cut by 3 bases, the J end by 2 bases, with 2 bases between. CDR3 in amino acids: CASSHTYEQYF. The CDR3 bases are TGTGCCAGCAGCCACACCTACGAGCAGTACTTC.

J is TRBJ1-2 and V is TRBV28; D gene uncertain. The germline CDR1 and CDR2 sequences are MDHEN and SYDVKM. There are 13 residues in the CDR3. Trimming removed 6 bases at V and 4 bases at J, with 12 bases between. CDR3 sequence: CASRYGRTYGYTF. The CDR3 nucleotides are TGTGCCAGCAGGTATGGACGGACCTATGGCTACACCTTC.

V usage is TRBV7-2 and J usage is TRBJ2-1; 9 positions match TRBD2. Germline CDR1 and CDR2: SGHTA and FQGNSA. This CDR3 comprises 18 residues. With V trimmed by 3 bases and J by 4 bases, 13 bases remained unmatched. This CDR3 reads CASSFSTIQAGGYNEQFF. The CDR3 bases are TGTGCCAGCAGCTTTAGTACAATTCAGGCGGGGGGGTACAATGAGCAGTTCTTC. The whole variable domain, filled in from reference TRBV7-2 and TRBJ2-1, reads GAGVSQSPSNKVTEKGKDVELRCDPISGHTALYWYRQSLGQGLEFLIYFQGNSAPDKSGLPSDRFSAERTGGSVSTLTIQRTQQEDSAVYLCASSFSTIQAGGYNEQFFGPGTRLTVL.

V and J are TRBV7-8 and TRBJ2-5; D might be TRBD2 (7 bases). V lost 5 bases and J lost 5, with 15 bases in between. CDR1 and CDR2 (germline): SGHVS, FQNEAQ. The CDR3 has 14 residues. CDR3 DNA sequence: TGTGCCAGCAGCCGCGGGGGCGACTTTGAGACCCAGTACTTC. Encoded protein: CASSRGGDFETQYF. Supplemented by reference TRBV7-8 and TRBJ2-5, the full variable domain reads GAGVSQSPRYKVAKRGQDVALRCDPISGHVSLFWYQQALGQGPEFLTYFQNEAQLDKSGLPSDRFFAERPEGSVSTLKIQRTQQEDSAVYLCASSRGGDFETQYFGPGTRLLVL.

The chain's CDR3 is CASSIFQGAEGTQYF. The CDR3 DNA reads as TGTGCCAGTAGTATTTTCCAGGGGGCAGAGGGAACGCAGTATTTT. The rearrangement uses TRBV19 and TRBJ2-3, with 8 bases that match TRBD1. The CDR3 has 15 residues. The trim removed 3 bases at V and 9 bases at J, leaving 11 bases unmatched. Germline assignment: CDR1 LNHDA and CDR2 SQIVND (reference sequence).

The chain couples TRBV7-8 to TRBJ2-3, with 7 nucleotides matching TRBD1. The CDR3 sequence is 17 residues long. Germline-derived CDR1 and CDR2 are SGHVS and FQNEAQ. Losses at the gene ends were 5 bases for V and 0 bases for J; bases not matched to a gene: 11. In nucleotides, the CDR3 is TGTGCCAGCAGCCCCCGGACAGGATTAATGAGCACAGATACGCAGTATTTT. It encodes CASSPRTGLMSTDTQYF.

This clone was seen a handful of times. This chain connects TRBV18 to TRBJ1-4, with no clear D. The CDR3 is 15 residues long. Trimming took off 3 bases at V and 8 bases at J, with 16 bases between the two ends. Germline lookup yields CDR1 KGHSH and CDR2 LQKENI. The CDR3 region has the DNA TGTGCCAGCTCACCCAGGTCCGGGGTGGAGGAAAAACTGTTTTTT. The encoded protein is CASSPRSGVEEKLFF.

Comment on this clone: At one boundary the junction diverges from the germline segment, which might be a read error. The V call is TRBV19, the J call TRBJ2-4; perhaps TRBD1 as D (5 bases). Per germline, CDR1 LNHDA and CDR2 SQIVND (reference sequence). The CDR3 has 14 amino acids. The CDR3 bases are TGTGCCAGTAGTATCTCGACAGCCCAAAACATTCAGTACTTC. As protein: CASSISTAQNIQYF.

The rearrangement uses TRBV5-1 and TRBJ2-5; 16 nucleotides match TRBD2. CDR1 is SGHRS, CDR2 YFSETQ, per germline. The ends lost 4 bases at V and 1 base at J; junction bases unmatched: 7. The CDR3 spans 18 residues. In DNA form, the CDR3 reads TGCGCCAGCAGCCCGGGACTAGCGGGGGGGATCAGCCAAGAGACCCAGTACTTC. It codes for CASSPGLAGGISQETQYF.

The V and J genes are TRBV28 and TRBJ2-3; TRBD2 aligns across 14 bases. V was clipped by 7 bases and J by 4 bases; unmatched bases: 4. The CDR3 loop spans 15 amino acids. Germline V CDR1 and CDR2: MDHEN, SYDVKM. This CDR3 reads CASKTSGGAADTQYF. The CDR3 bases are TGTGCCAGCAAGACTAGCGGGGGGGCCGCAGATACGCAGTATTTT.

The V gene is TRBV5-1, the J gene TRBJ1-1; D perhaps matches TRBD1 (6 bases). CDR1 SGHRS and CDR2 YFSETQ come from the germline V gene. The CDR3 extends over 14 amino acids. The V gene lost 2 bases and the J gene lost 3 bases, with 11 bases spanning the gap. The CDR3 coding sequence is TGCGCCAGCAGCTTCTCAGGGGCAGACACTGAAGCTTTCTTT. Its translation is CASSFSGADTEAFF.

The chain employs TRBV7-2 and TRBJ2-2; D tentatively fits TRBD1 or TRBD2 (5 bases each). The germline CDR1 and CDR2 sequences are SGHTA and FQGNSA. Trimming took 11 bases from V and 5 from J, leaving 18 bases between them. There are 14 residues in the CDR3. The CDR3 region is CALSSGTYTGELFF. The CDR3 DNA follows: TGTGCCCTATCTTCGGGGACGTATACCGGGGAGCTGTTTTTT.

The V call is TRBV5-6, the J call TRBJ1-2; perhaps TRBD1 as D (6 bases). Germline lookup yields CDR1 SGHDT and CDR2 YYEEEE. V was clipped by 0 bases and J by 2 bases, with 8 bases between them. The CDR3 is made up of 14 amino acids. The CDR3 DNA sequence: TGTGCCAGCAGCTTGGGCAGGGGCAACTATGGCTACACCTTC. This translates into CASSLGRGNYGYTF.

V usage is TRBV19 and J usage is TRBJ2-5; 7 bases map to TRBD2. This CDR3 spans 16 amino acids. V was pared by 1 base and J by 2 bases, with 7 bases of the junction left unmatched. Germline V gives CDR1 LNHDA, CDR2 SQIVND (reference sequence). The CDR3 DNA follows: TGTGCCAGTAGTATAGGCGGGGGAAAAGGGCAAGAGACCCAGTACTTC. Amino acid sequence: CASSIGGGKGQETQYF.

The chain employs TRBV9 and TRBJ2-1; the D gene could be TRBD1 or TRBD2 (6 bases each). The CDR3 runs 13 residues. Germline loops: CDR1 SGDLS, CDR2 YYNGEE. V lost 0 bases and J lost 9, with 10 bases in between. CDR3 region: CASSVAGAGEQFF. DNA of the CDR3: TGTGCCAGCAGCGTAGCGGGGGCCGGTGAGCAGTTCTTC.

In nucleotides, the CDR3 is TGTGCCAGCAGCTTACGGTTGAATGAAAAACTGTTTTTT. It encodes CASSLRLNEKLFF. The chain carries TRBV5-4 and TRBJ1-4; D unclear. Germline loops: CDR1 SGHNT, CDR2 YYREEE (reference sequence). The germline V and J ends were trimmed by 2 bases and 5 bases, with 7 bases remaining between them. CDR3 length equals 13 residues.

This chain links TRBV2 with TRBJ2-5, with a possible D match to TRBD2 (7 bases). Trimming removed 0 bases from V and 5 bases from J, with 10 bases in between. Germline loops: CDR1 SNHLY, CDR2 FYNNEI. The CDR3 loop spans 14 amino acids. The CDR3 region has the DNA TGTGCCAGCAGTGAAGCAGGGGGGGATGAGACCCAGTACTTC. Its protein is CASSEAGGDETQYF.

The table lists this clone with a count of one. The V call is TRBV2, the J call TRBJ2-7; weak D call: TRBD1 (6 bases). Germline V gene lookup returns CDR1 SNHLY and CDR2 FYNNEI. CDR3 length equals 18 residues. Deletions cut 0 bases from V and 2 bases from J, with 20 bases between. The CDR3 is CASSEAWTPLTGTYEQYV. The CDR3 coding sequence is TGTGCCAGCAGTGAAGCGTGGACCCCCCTTACAGGGACCTACGAGCAGTACGTC.

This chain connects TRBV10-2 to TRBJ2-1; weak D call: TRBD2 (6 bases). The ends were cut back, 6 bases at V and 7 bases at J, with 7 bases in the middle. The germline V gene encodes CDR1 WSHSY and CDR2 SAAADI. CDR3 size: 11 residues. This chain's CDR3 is CASSGGNEQFF. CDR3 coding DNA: TGCGCCAGCAGCGGGGGTAATGAGCAGTTCTTC.

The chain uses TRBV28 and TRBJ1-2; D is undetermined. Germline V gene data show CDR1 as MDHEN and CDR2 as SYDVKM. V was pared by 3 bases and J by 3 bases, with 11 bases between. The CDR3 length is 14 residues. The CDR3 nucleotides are TGTGCCAGCAGTTTGTACGGCGGGGACTATGGCTACACCTTC. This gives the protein CASSLYGGDYGYTF.

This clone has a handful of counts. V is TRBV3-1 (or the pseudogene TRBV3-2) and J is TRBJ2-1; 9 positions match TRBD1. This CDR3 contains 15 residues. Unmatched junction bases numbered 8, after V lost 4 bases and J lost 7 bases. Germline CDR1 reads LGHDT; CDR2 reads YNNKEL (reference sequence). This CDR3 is CASSRAGQGRNEQFF. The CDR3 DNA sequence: TGTGCCAGCAGCCGAGCGGGACAGGGAAGGAATGAGCAGTTCTTC.

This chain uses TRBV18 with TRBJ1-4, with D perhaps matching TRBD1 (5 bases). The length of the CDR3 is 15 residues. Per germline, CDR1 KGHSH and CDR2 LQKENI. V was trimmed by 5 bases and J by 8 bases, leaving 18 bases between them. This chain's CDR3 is CASSAQQETIEKLFF. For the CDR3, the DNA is TGTGCCAGCTCAGCTCAACAGGAAACGATCGAAAAACTGTTTTTT. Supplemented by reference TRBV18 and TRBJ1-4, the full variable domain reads NAGVMQNPRHLVRRRGQEARLRCSPMKGHSHVYWYRQLPEEGLKFMVYLQKENIIDESGMPKERFSAEFPKEGPSILRIQQVVRGDSAAYFCASSAQQETIEKLFFGSGTQLSVL.